One sample yielded the 17 T cell receptor beta chains listed below, sequenced in a study of T cell repertoires in cytomegalovirus infection. TCRdb re-analysed the reads in MiXCR, keeping a single row per CDR3 protein. Of about 920,000 distinct CDR3 sequences in the sample, roughly 31% were seen once. The antigens for these receptors are not known. Specimen: cultured CD8+ T cells from PBMCs, collected from culture after CMV antigen stimulation. Receptors were obtained from a human donor in good health (CMV status not recorded). Some clones in this sample may be carry-over from other donors' samples.

The genes are TRBV4-3 and TRBJ2-7; D ambiguous. CDR1 and CDR2 from the germline V gene are LGHNA and YSLEER. There are 12 residues in the CDR3. Trimming left V 0 bases short and J 6 bases short, with 6 bases between. The CDR3 reads CASSQDLSEQYV. The CDR3 DNA reads as TGCGCCAGCAGCCAAGATCTCAGCGAGCAGTACGTC.

This clonotype occurred a few times. This chain uses TRBV10-2 with TRBJ1-5, with TRBD1 identical over 9 bases. The CDR3 is 17 residues long. V dropped 1 base and J dropped 6; count of bases not matched to a gene: 10. Per the germline V gene, CDR1 is WSHSY and CDR2 is SAAADI. CDR3 in DNA: TGCGCCAGCAGTGAGTTCCCCCACAGGGGGCTCGGTCAGCCCCAGCATTTT. It translates to CASSEFPHRGLGQPQHF.

The rearrangement joins TRBV7-9 to TRBJ1-1, with 10 bases lining up with TRBD1. With V trimmed by 5 bases and J by 6 bases, 9 bases remained unmatched. CDR1 is SEHNR, CDR2 FQNEAQ, per germline (reference sequence). This CDR3 contains 15 residues. CDR3 amino acids: CASSPPTGGLAEAFF. CDR3 in DNA: TGTGCCAGCAGCCCTCCGACAGGGGGCTTGGCTGAAGCTTTCTTT.

This clonotype was counted a few times. This sequence joins TRBV20-1 and TRBJ2-7, with 8 bases that match TRBD1. This CDR3 has 14 residues. V lost 1 base, J lost 3 bases, and 5 bases stayed unmatched. Germline CDR1 DFQATT, CDR2 SNEGSKA (reference sequence). CDR3 residues: CSARAGTGHYEQYF. The CDR3 bases are TGCAGTGCTAGAGCCGGGACAGGTCACTACGAGCAGTACTTC.

This clonotype has more than one count but fewer than ten. This chain uses TRBV12-3 or TRBV12-4 with TRBJ2-7, with unresolved D. This CDR3 spans 14 amino acids. V lost 4 bases and J lost 3, with 13 bases in between. The CDR3 reads CASSYALMGYEQYV. DNA for the CDR3: TGTGCCAGCAGTTACGCCTTAATGGGCTACGAGCAGTACGTC.

This clonotype was seen only once. The junction shows a germline mismatch at one end, possibly a read error. The V call is TRBV9, the J call TRBJ2-2; D is ambiguous. The CDR3 extends over 18 amino acids. Germline lookup yields CDR1 SGDLS and CDR2 YYNGEE. CDR3 amino acids: CASSVAVMGRTNTRELFF. The CDR3 bases are TGTGCCAGCAGCGTAGCTGTCATGGGCAGGACGAACACCAGGGAGCTGTTTTTT.

This clonotype was observed many times. The CDR3 DNA is TGTGCCAGCAGCCCCGGGGGATACCGTCAAGAGACCCAGTACTTC. Amino acid sequence: CASSPGGYRQETQYF. The chain has TRBV11-2 and TRBJ2-5, with D possibly TRBD2 on 6 matching bases. CDR1 is SGHAT, CDR2 FQNNGV, per germline. V was clipped by 5 bases and J by 2 bases, with 15 bases between them. The CDR3 consists of 15 residues.

This clonotype was seen only a few times. This sequence joins TRBV7-3 and TRBJ2-2; the D call may be TRBD1 or TRBD2 (5 bases each). The CDR3 contains 15 residues. Between the trimmed V and J ends, which lost 2 bases and 1 base, there was a span of 8 bases. Germline V gives CDR1 SGHTA, CDR2 FQGTGA. CDR3 DNA sequence: TGTGCCAGCAGCTTAGGGACGGTGAACACCGGGGAGCTGTTTTTT. It yields the protein CASSLGTVNTGELFF.

The CDR3 spells CASSHGRGPLEGNTIYF. The CDR3 nucleotides read TGTGCCAGCAGCCACGGCAGGGGGCCATTGGAAGGAAACACCATATATTTT. This sequence joins TRBV9 and TRBJ1-3; 8 nucleotides match TRBD1. The CDR3 contains 17 residues. Per the germline V gene, CDR1 is SGDLS and CDR2 is YYNGEE. The V gene end was trimmed by 4 bases and the J gene end by 4 bases; junction bases not matched to a gene: 13.

The CDR3 coding sequence is TGTGCCAGCGCCCAGCGGCGGGGCGCCGGGGAGCTGTTTTTT. Its translation is CASAQRRGAGELFF. The V and J genes are TRBV28 and TRBJ2-2, with D possibly TRBD2 on 6 matching bases. The V end lost 8 bases, the J end lost 6 bases, and 16 bases lay between the germline ends. Per the germline V gene, CDR1 is MDHEN and CDR2 is SYDVKM. The CDR3 sequence is 14 residues long.

This chain joins TRBV12-3 or TRBV12-4 and TRBJ1-2, with 7 bases that match TRBD1. V was pared by 5 bases and J by 8 bases, with 11 bases of the junction left unmatched. This CDR3 comprises 14 residues. The CDR3, as DNA: TGTGCCAGCAGTCCCCAGGGGGGGCCTCACGGCTACACCTTC. Its translation: CASSPQGGPHGYTF.

This chain uses TRBV3-1 with TRBJ2-1; D may be TRBD2 (6 bases). Germline lookup yields CDR1 LGHDT and CDR2 YNNKEL (reference sequence). The CDR3 has 16 amino acids. V was shortened by 4 bases and J by 0 bases, with 13 bases between the two germline ends. CDR3 DNA: TGTGCCAGCAGCCCTCGGCGGGGAAGCTCCTACAATGAGCAGTTCTTC. Protein: CASSPRRGSSYNEQFF.

This sequence joins TRBV7-3 and TRBJ2-1; TRBD1 matches 7 bases. With V trimmed by 0 bases and J by 9 bases, 5 bases remained unmatched. This CDR3 contains 14 residues. Germline-derived CDR1 and CDR2 are SGHTA and FQGTGA. CDR3 loop: CASSLTGQTTEQFF. CDR3 nucleotides: TGTGCCAGCAGCTTAACGGGACAGACCACTGAGCAGTTCTTC.

This clonotype showed up many times. The rearrangement joins TRBV12-3 or TRBV12-4 to TRBJ2-3; D is unresolved. The CDR3 is made up of 15 amino acids. The V gene lost 3 bases and the J gene lost 4 bases, with 14 bases spanning the gap. CDR3 region: CASSFLLRSADTQYF. For the CDR3, the DNA is TGTGCCAGCAGTTTTCTCCTTAGGTCCGCAGATACGCAGTATTTT.

The chain recombines TRBV5-4 with TRBJ2-4; D is uncertain. This CDR3 has 11 amino acids. Germline CDR1 is SGHNT and CDR2 is YYREEE (reference sequence). V was shortened by 3 bases and J by 5 bases, with 3 bases between the two germline ends. CDR3 DNA sequence: TGTGCCAGCAGCTCCCAAAACATTCAGTACTTC. Translation gives CASSSQNIQYF.

This clonotype has more than one count but fewer than ten. The chain links TRBV7-8 to TRBJ2-7; 11 bases match TRBD1. The germline V gene encodes CDR1 SGHVS and CDR2 FQNEAQ. The CDR3 has 14 residues. The J segment lost 3 bases and the V segment lost 4 bases, leaving 2 bases of the junction unmatched. CDR3 in amino acids: CASSWDRGGYEQYV. CDR3 bases: TGTGCCAGCAGCTGGGACAGGGGGGGCTACGAGCAGTACGTC.

This clonotype was seen more than once but under ten times. CDR3 loop: CASSLDKPVYGYTF. CDR3 nucleotide sequence: TGTGCCAGCAGCTTAGATAAGCCAGTCTATGGCTACACCTTC. The genes are TRBV11-3 and TRBJ1-2; D gene unclear. The germline gives CDR1 SGHNT, CDR2 YENEEA. The CDR3 is 14 amino acids. Trimming stripped 0 bases from V and 4 bases from J, with 9 bases between.